This paragraph covers one TCR beta chain sequence. The antigen it recognizes is unknown. Base qualities are not at hand, and no much larger clone is one base apart. Receptors were amplified or captured by the immunoSEQ multiplex PCR assay. A mixture of 60 forward primers for TCR Vbeta segments and 13 reverse primers for TCR Jbeta segments was used in the multiplex PCR. The CDR3 region of rearranged TCR beta genes was amplified from genomic DNA by a multiplex PCR assay. On the Illumina HiSeq System, the amplified TCR beta libraries were sequenced as 87-base-pair reads. The study's own analysis went as follows. In a later analysis, roughly 80 million unique TCR beta chains were counted across the 650 to 700 repertoires, and around 10 million of these chains were shared by at least two donors. Raw reads were error-corrected and collapsed into unique sequences with a nearest-neighbor algorithm that merged closely related sequences to remove PCR and sequencing errors. Alignment of CDR3 sequences to IMGT reference sequences was used to assign V, D and J gene segments. For a sequence to be retained, at least a six-nucleotide match to both a V gene segment and a J gene segment was required. Rearrangements were classified as productive when the CDR3 lacked stop codons and remained in frame with V and J, and all other rearrangements were classified as non-productive. Following IMGT convention, CDR3 was defined as the stretch from the second conserved V-encoded cysteine up to the conserved J-encoded phenylalanine. Sequences without an unambiguous match to a single V gene segment were excluded from the earlier analysis of about 630 of the donors. In an earlier analysis of approximately 500 of the donors, a V segment was called functional when productive rearrangements were above 56.7%, and segregating when the standard deviation between donors exceeded 5%. A statistical classification framework was built to diagnose cytomegalovirus status from the catalog of TCR beta chain sequences. A later analysis assigned V and J genes by comparing TCR nucleotide sequences with IMGT/GENE-DB human TR gene sequences. The TCRdist pipeline was used in a later analysis to assign CDR3 sequences and most-parsimonious VDJ recombination scenarios. In a later analysis, each TCR beta chain was defined by its CDR3 amino acid sequence together with its V-gene family, and reads lacking a unique V-gene family were excluded. A later analysis removed 500 to 600 highly shared, low-generation-probability nucleotide sequences to deal with suspected cross-contamination and a sequencing artifact. In a later analysis, a clonal expansion index for each public chain was calculated from normalized within-repertoire ranks of inferred template counts. In a later analysis, generation probabilities were computed with a VDJ recombination model fitted to out-of-frame rearrangements, and the resulting probabilities were checked against IGoR. In a later analysis, TCR-TCR, TCR-HLA and TCR-CMV co-occurrence was scored with hypergeometric tests, and a repertoire-size bias correction was applied to TCR pairs. A later analysis estimated false discovery rates by permuting HLA or CMV assignments 20 times. In a later analysis, co-occurring TCRs were grouped using DBSCAN, with TCRdist sequence similarity added in when clustering inside HLA-allele-positive subsets. For co-occurrence clustering, repertoires with fewer than 30,000 or more than 120,000 public chains were excluded, along with roughly five repertoires with anomalous nucleotide sharing. TCRdb took this table from immuneACCESS and kept in-frame rearrangements with V and J called. Such tables lack part of the clones; where checked against another copy, unresolved V genes explain under half of the gap, and the rest is unexplained. That table furnishes V, J and clone size, whereas the DNA furnished D and trimming. For this sample there are roughly 130,000 clones; 80% appear just once. More than 2.5% of the sample is taken by the ten largest.

These data are taken from a study of cytomegalovirus exposure and HLA in healthy donors (dated by TCRdb to about 2017). Notes on the research overall: In an earlier analysis of 587 of the donors, under 300 Gb of sequence data and 120 million or so unique TCR beta sequences from about 179 million T cells were reported. An early release that covered 640 HLA-typed donors contained about 300 gigabases of sequencing data and 85 million to 100 million unique TCR sequences. Of the approximately 400 genotyped donors, approximately 83% fell in the genetic ancestry cluster associated with self-reported Caucasian donors. The study aimed to test whether signatures of past pathogen exposure could be identified by cataloging public T cell receptors. The T cell repertoires of about 700 subjects were profiled by immunosequencing and related to cytomegalovirus serostatus. Along with the approximately 620-subject first cohort, a separate validation cohort of over a hundred different subjects was used. To predict cytomegalovirus infection status, the study brought together high-throughput TCR immunosequencing, statistical association of individual TCRs with disease status, and machine learning. To study patterns of TCR occurrence, a later analysis re-analyzed previously published TCR beta repertoires from 600 to 750 donors and added high-resolution HLA genotyping. The later analysis used no new phenotypic data to find candidate immune exposures, relying instead on TCR beta sequences and their occurrence across donors. In an earlier analysis of 550 to 700 of the donors, high-throughput TCR beta sequencing was used to judge whether each TCR beta V gene segment behaved as functional or pseudogenic. Donor age, sex, ethnicity and CMV serostatus were compiled together with the repertoire data. A later genetic analysis used genome-wide SNP genotypes for about 60% of the roughly 700 donors, treating that subset as a discovery cohort. All discovery cohort repertoires had been generated using a single sequencing platform. Class I and class II HLA loci were covered by the typing at four-digit resolution. The number of typed donors differed by locus: about 620-630 for A, B, C, DRB1 and DQB1; some 500 for DQA1; around 610 for DPA1; and some 470 for DPB1. About five DR-DQ haplotypes were treated as single units for association and clustering because of strong linkage in the cohort. Among over 350 genotyped donors of the cohort, an average of around 240,000 unique TCR beta nucleotide sequences were sequenced per donor, around 18% of them non-productive.

What the work shows at the level of the full study, not this receptor alone: Presence/absence analyses assumed roughly uniform sequencing depth across donors, an assumption that may not hold. An earlier analysis of approximately 600 of the donors showed that most TCR beta V segments appeared in productive rearrangements either about 87% or about 30% of the time, which broadly matched IMGT annotations. Linkage disequilibrium might explain the correlated functional status among segregating V segments, but an unknown experimental factor could not be excluded. The 87-base-pair reads could not distinguish some IMGT-functional V segments, including TRBV6-2 and TRBV6-3, so those segments were excluded. HLA typing was unavailable for some donors at each locus, so association tests used only the typed subset. According to a later analysis, TCR association rates differed among HLA loci, with DRB1 alleles showing the most associated TCRs and HLA-C alleles showing the fewest. A further reported finding was that TCR beta sequences accurately predicted the HLA-A and HLA-B alleles for most subjects in the first cohort. In a later analysis, most CMV-associated TCR beta chains were found to appear HLA-restricted, with HLA associations seemingly driven largely by CMV exposure. It was suggested by the authors that the approach could potentially be generalized to other disease states and immunological phenotypes. A later analysis associated roughly 17,000 TCR beta sequences with specific HLA alleles at a false discovery rate of 0.05. A later analysis found that HLA-associated TCR beta chains were more clonally expanded and had lower generation probabilities than equally common non-associated chains. According to a later genetic analysis, donors in an Asian-associated ancestry cluster had fewer N-insertions in productive TCRs than the roughly 700-donor mean. A group of highly shared sequence variants was considered likely to be a technical artifact of the sequencing pipeline. According to a later analysis, parvovirus B19, influenza, CMV and Epstein-Barr virus appeared linked to several top co-occurrence clusters. Over 15 rarely observed V segments, including chromosome 9 orphons, were excluded from the earlier analysis of approximately 600 of the donors because counts were too low. The classifier was reported to diagnose cytomegalovirus status with high specificity and sensitivity in both the original cohort and the validation cohort. When HLA alleles, especially DR and DQ, strongly co-occurred, attributing TCR associations to individual alleles was difficult. While some public TCRs were present in many individuals, most TCR sequences turned up only very rarely across donors. A few of the identified cytomegalovirus-associated TCR beta chains were confirmed in vitro to be specific for cytomegalovirus antigens. In the study, 150 to 200 TCR beta chains were listed as associated with cytomegalovirus. For the cohort, immune exposure information was limited to CMV serostatus. An association between a missense DCLRE1C variant and V-gene and J-gene trimming of TCR beta chains was found in a later genetic analysis and replicated in an independent cohort. Only TCR beta chains were sequenced in this cohort, and the absence of alpha or paired-chain data limited detectable features.

The cohort consisted of 666 healthy bone marrow donors. Cohort members were all nominally healthy when sampled, although unrecorded immune exposures were likely present. The donor was CMV seronegative and belonged to the group of under 400 seronegative cohort members. A peripheral blood sample was collected from each donor, and TCR beta sequencing was performed on peripheral blood mononuclear cells. The Qiagen DNeasy Blood Extraction Kit was used to extract genomic DNA from the blood cell samples. Relative to germline, V is missing 5 bases and J is missing 9 bases, with 12 bases of the junction outside any gene match. The CDR3 sequence holds 14 residues, the cysteine and phenylalanine included. Just CDR3 DNA is preserved here, 42 bases in frame from base 1. The CDR1 and CDR2 encoded by the germline V gene are MGHDK and SYGVNS.

The clonotype was recovered from a male donor in good health and CMV-seronegative. Here the chain combines TRBV25-1 and TRBJ1-1, and 7 bases in between align with TRBD1. What was sequenced was PBMCs. This receptor has the CDR3 CASSLQGTAAQAFF. The DNA reads TGTGCCAGCAGTCTACAGGGGACCGCCGCCCAAGCTTTCTTT. The CDR3, completed at both ends by the reference TRBV25-1 and TRBJ1-1 genes, gives the full variable domain EADIYQTPRYLVIGTGKKITLECSQTMGHDKMYWYQQDPGMELHLIHYSYGVNSTEKGDLSSESTVSRIRTEHFPLTLESARPSHTSQYLCASSLQGTAAQAFFGQGTRLTVV.